The 26 T cell receptor beta chains below come from one sample, sequenced in a study of blood T cell repertoires in COVID-19. Only in-frame clones appear in the TCRdb table, and some are missing; sequencing was by immunoSEQ multiplex PCR. There are 100,000 or so clones in the sample; approximately 78% occur only once, and about 13% lies in the top ten. Sequencing was done on a sample of peripheral blood. The receptors were gathered from a human donor in a cohort sampled during active COVID-19.

This clone was observed once. CDR3 residues: CASSIGSGGYNEQFF. CDR3 in DNA: TGTGCCAGCAGCATAGGGAGCGGGGGGTACAATGAGCAGTTCTTC. The rearrangement links TRBV11-2 to TRBJ2-1; TRBD2 agrees at 9 bases. CDR3 length equals 15 residues. The junction had 6 bases not matched to a gene; V was cut back by 5 bases and J by 4 bases. Germline loops: CDR1 SGHAT, CDR2 FQNNGV.

The gene calls are TRBV4-3 and TRBJ2-7, with 15 bases fitting TRBD2. V shed 0 bases and J 0 bases; nucleotides not matched to a gene: 12. The CDR3 length is 21 residues. Germline CDR1 reads LGHNA; CDR2 reads YSLEER. The CDR3 nucleotides are TGCGCCAGCAGCCAAGATCGGGGACCGGGACTAGCGGGGGGCTCCTCCTACGAGCAGTACTTC. This translates into CASSQDRGPGLAGGSSYEQYF.

The CDR3 loop reads CASGGQGGGGYTF. For the CDR3, the DNA is TGTGCCAGCGGGGGACAGGGCGGTGGTGGCTACACCTTC. The chain has TRBV2 and TRBJ1-2; 9 bases are a match to TRBD1. J gave up 7 bases and V 8 bases, and 8 bases lay outside the gene matches. Germline V lookup: CDR1 SNHLY, CDR2 FYNNEI. The CDR3 contains 13 residues.

The rearrangement uses TRBV24-1 and TRBJ2-7, with 9 bases lining up with TRBD1. CDR3 size: 17 residues. Trimming at V came to 5 bases and at J to 3 bases, leaving 13 bases not matched to a gene. CDR1 is KGHDR, CDR2 SFDVKD, per germline. CDR3 residues: CATSALRAGTGFYEQYF. In DNA, the CDR3 is TGTGCCACCAGTGCCTTAAGGGCCGGGACAGGGTTCTACGAGCAGTACTTC.

This chain connects TRBV19 to TRBJ2-7, with TRBD1 matching over 10 bases. Trimming removed 3 bases from V and 3 bases from J; junction bases left unmatched: 5. The CDR3 has 15 amino acids. In germline, CDR1 is LNHDA, CDR2 SQIVND (reference sequence). The CDR3: CASSIGGQGIYEQYF. The DNA of the CDR3 is TGTGCCAGTAGTATCGGGGGACAGGGGATCTACGAGCAGTACTTC.

The chain has TRBV30 and TRBJ1-1; 9 positions agree with TRBD1. Germline V lookup: CDR1 GTSNPN, CDR2 SVGIG (reference sequence). After removal of 3 bases from V and 4 bases from J, the junction contained 6 bases not matched to a gene. CDR3 size: 14 residues. CDR3 residues: CAWRGQGRLTEAFF. DNA of the CDR3: TGTGCCTGGAGAGGACAGGGGCGGCTCACTGAAGCTTTCTTT.

This clone was detected a few times. This sequence joins TRBV30 and TRBJ2-3; TRBD2 aligns across 14 bases. This CDR3 comprises 16 residues. The germline gives CDR1 GTSNPN, CDR2 SVGIG (reference sequence). Germline trimming cut 3 bases from V and 5 bases from J; bases unmatched to any gene: 7. CDR3 DNA: TGTGCCTGGAGCCTATGGACTAGCGGGGGGAGAGATACGCAGTATTTT. Residues: CAWSLWTSGGRDTQYF.

This clone was seen just once. The CDR3 reads CAISGGQPNEKLFF. The CDR3 region has the DNA TGTGCCATCAGTGGGGGACAGCCTAATGAAAAACTGTTTTTT. The chain recombines TRBV10-3 with TRBJ1-4, with 7 bases matching TRBD1. CDR1 and CDR2 (germline): ENHRY, SYGVKD. Unmatched junction bases numbered 2, after V lost 4 bases and J lost 3 bases. The CDR3 spans 14 residues.

The chain uses TRBV24-1 and TRBJ2-1, with D maybe TRBD2 (5 bases). Trimming stripped 2 bases from V and 5 bases from J, with 12 bases between. The V gene's germline CDR1 is KGHDR and CDR2 SFDVKD. The CDR3 length is 15 residues. The CDR3 spells CATSDSWRVNNEQFF. In nucleotides, the CDR3 is TGTGCCACCAGTGATTCATGGCGGGTAAACAATGAGCAGTTCTTC.

This chain links TRBV6-2 or TRBV6-3 with TRBJ1-1; D is undetermined. V was trimmed by 5 bases and J by 12 bases, leaving 16 bases between them. Germline loops: CDR1 MNHEY, CDR2 SVGEGT. The CDR3 consists of 12 residues. CDR3 residues: CASSVPLGRSFF. The CDR3 bases are TGTGCCAGCAGTGTGCCCCTTGGTAGATCTTTCTTT.

J is TRBJ2-1 and V is TRBV6-5; possibly TRBD2 for D (6 bases). This CDR3 has 15 amino acids. Germline V gene sequence: CDR1 MNHEY, CDR2 SVGAGI. Trimming left V 7 bases short and J 9 bases short, with 22 bases between. CDR3 residues: CASIRGGTHRVEQFF. Written as DNA, the CDR3 is TGTGCCAGCATTAGGGGCGGGACTCACCGTGTTGAGCAGTTCTTC.

The chain links TRBV3-1 (or the pseudogene TRBV3-2) to TRBJ1-4; 9 bases line up with TRBD1. Germline CDR1 and CDR2: LGHDT and YNNKEL (reference sequence). This CDR3 spans 16 amino acids. With V trimmed by 3 bases and J by 5 bases, 7 bases remained unmatched. The CDR3 region has the DNA TGTGCCAGCAGCCATACAGGGGGCGCTGGGAATGAAAAACTGTTTTTT. It is translated as CASSHTGGAGNEKLFF.

V and J are TRBV19 and TRBJ2-3; D is unresolved. Trimming shortened V by 2 bases and J by 0 bases, and 9 bases separated the two germline ends. CDR1 and CDR2 (germline): LNHDA, SQIVND (reference sequence). There are 15 residues in the CDR3. The CDR3 here is CASSISYTSTDTQYF. The CDR3 nucleotides read TGTGCCAGTAGTATAAGTTATACTAGCACAGATACGCAGTATTTT.

V is TRBV18 and J is TRBJ2-5; D is ambiguous. There are 14 residues in the CDR3. Germline V gene sequence: CDR1 KGHSH, CDR2 LQKENI. Trimming shortened V by 6 bases and J by 5 bases, and 16 bases separated the two germline ends. The CDR3: CASSPRRLAETQYF. DNA for the CDR3: TGTGCCAGCTCGCCAAGGCGGCTCGCGGAGACCCAGTACTTC.

V and J are TRBV18 and TRBJ2-1; D is possibly TRBD1 (6 bases). V shed 2 bases and J shed 3 bases, with 11 bases lying between them. The CDR3 consists of 15 residues. CDR1 is KGHSH, CDR2 LQKENI, per germline. The CDR3 DNA follows: TGTGCCAGCTCACCATCGACAGGTTTCTACAATGAGCAGTTCTTC. Amino acid sequence: CASSPSTGFYNEQFF.

This clone was counted between two and nine times. J is TRBJ1-3 and V is TRBV11-2; perhaps TRBD1 as D (6 bases). The length of the CDR3 is 18 residues. Trimming stripped 5 bases from V and 1 base from J, with 21 bases between. Germline CDR1 is SGHAT and CDR2 is FQNNGV. CDR3: CASSPRTARQVSGNTIYF. The CDR3 nucleotides are TGTGCCAGCAGCCCCCGGACAGCTCGTCAGGTGTCTGGAAACACCATATATTTT.

The V gene is TRBV3-1 (or the pseudogene TRBV3-2), the J gene TRBJ1-2, with no clear D. The CDR3 totals 16 residues. V shed 1 base and J shed 1 base, with 13 bases lying between them. Germline V CDR1 and CDR2: LGHDT, YNNKEL (reference sequence). CDR3 coding DNA: TGTGCCAGCAGCCAAGCCGGGATCCCGAATAACTATGGCTACACCTTC. Translated, it gives CASSQAGIPNNYGYTF.

The chain links TRBV27 to TRBJ1-1; 7 bases line up with TRBD1. This CDR3 is built from 17 residues. Losses at the gene ends were 3 bases for V and 5 bases for J; bases not matched to a gene: 15. Germline CDR1 reads MNHEY; CDR2 reads SMNVEV (reference sequence). Written as DNA, the CDR3 is TGTGCCAGCAGTTTGCGTCCCGGGACAGAGGGTTGGACTGAAGCTTTCTTT. Its translation is CASSLRPGTEGWTEAFF.

J is TRBJ2-1 and V is TRBV18; D might be TRBD1 (6 bases). The CDR3 loop spans 15 amino acids. Trimming took off 3 bases at V and 7 bases at J, with 16 bases between the two ends. Germline V lookup: CDR1 KGHSH, CDR2 LQKENI. The CDR3 reads CASSPRQTGWNEQFF. CDR3 nucleotide sequence: TGTGCCAGCTCACCGCGACAAACAGGGTGGAATGAGCAGTTCTTC. Complete variable domain (other parts from reference TRBV18 and TRBJ2-1): NAGVMQNPRHLVRRRGQEARLRCSPMKGHSHVYWYRQLPEEGLKFMVYLQKENIIDESGMPKERFSAEFPKEGPSILRIQQVVRGDSAAYFCASSPRQTGWNEQFFGPGTRLTVL.

The chain employs TRBV5-1 and TRBJ1-2, with a possible D match to TRBD1 (5 bases). The CDR3 covers 13 residues. V lost 4 bases to trimming and J lost 1 base, with 8 bases between them. Germline CDR1 and CDR2: SGHRS and YFSETQ. CDR3 nucleotide sequence: TGCGCCAGCAGCCGGGGGTTTAACTATGGCTACACCTTC. Its protein is CASSRGFNYGYTF. Full variable domain (rest looked up from reference TRBV5-1 and TRBJ1-2): KAGVTQTPRYLIKTRGQQVTLSCSPISGHRSVSWYQQTPGQGLQFLFEYFSETQRNKGNFPGRFSGRQFSNSRSEMNVSTLELGDSALYLCASSRGFNYGYTFGSGTRLTVV.

Here the CDR3 DNA reads TGTGCCAGCAGCGCGTCGACAGGGGGAATCGACATTCAGTACTTC. Its translation: CASSASTGGIDIQYF. The chain has TRBV9 and TRBJ2-4; 9 nucleotides line up with TRBD1. With 3 bases clipped from V and 8 bases from J, the junction kept 9 bases outside the gene matches. CDR3 length: 15 amino acids. CDR1 is SGDLS and CDR2 is YYNGEE in the germline V gene. Drawing the rest from reference TRBV9 and TRBJ2-4, the complete variable domain is DSGVTQTPKHLITATGQRVTLRCSPRSGDLSVYWYQQSLDQGLQFLIQYYNGEERAKGNILERFSAQQFPDLHSELNLSSLELGDSALYFCASSASTGGIDIQYFGAGTRLSVL.

The chain links TRBV5-1 to TRBJ2-3, with 10 positions matching TRBD2. After removal of 3 bases from V and 5 bases from J, the junction contained 9 bases not matched to a gene. Per the germline V gene, CDR1 is SGHRS and CDR2 is YFSETQ. The CDR3 has 16 residues. CDR3 DNA sequence: TGCGCCAGCAGCTACCAAGCGGGGGGGCGGGTAGATACGCAGTATTTT. Translated, it gives CASSYQAGGRVDTQYF.

Within the sample, this clone is large. The chain couples TRBV13 to TRBJ2-4, with D perhaps matching TRBD1 (5 bases). Trimming removed 3 bases from V and 5 bases from J, with 8 bases in between. Germline V gives CDR1 PRHDT, CDR2 FYEKMQ (reference sequence). The CDR3 is 13 residues long. The CDR3 bases are TGTGCCAGCAGCTTGGGGCACGAAAACATTCAGTACTTC. This translates into CASSLGHENIQYF.

This rearrangement joins TRBV21-1 to TRBJ1-3. TRBV21-1 is labeled a pseudogene. This CDR3 has 12 amino acids. CDR3 DNA: TGTGCCAGCAGCAGCCCGGGTTACACCATATATTTT. Translation: CASSSPGYTIYF.

This clone was recorded many times. The V call is TRBV11-2, the J call TRBJ1-2; 7 nucleotides match TRBD1. Trimming took 0 bases from V and 9 from J; bases not matched to a gene: 1. The CDR3 is made up of 12 amino acids. CDR1 SGHAT and CDR2 FQNNGV come from the germline V gene. The CDR3 protein is CASSLEGQRYTF. CDR3 nucleotides: TGTGCCAGCAGCTTAGAGGGACAGCGCTACACCTTC.

The chain is built from TRBV7-6 and TRBJ1-4; 7 positions agree with TRBD1. The germline V gene encodes CDR1 SGHVS and CDR2 FNYEAQ. The V and J ends lost 4 bases and 7 bases, in that order; junction bases with no gene match: 9. CDR3 size: 15 residues. CDR3 in amino acids: CASSSGQPGGEKLFF. The CDR3, as DNA: TGTGCCAGCAGCTCGGGACAGCCTGGGGGTGAAAAACTGTTTTTT.